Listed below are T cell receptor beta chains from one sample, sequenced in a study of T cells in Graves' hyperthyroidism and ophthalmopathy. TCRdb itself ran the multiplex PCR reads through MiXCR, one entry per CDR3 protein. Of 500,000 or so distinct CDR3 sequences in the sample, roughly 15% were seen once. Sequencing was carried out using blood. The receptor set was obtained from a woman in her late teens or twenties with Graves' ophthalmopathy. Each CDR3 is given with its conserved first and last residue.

CDR3aa: CASSQDRSSYNSPLHF; v_gene: TRBV12-3/TRBV12-4; j_gene: TRBJ1-6
CDR3aa: CASSWDPSSPLHF; v_gene: TRBV5-1; j_gene: TRBJ1-6
CDR3aa: CASSPPNRDYGYTF; v_gene: TRBV10-2; j_gene: TRBJ1-2
CDR3aa: CASSVAGDGLPNEQFF; v_gene: TRBV9; j_gene: TRBJ2-1
CDR3aa: CASSYSGGYGYTF; v_gene: TRBV6-5; j_gene: TRBJ1-2
CDR3aa: CSAAWDRGSYNEQFF; v_gene: TRBV20-1; j_gene: TRBJ2-1
CDR3aa: CASRMGPAINSPLHF; v_gene: TRBV5-6; j_gene: TRBJ1-6
CDR3aa: CASSPDRVTSYEQYF; v_gene: TRBV6-1; j_gene: TRBJ2-7
CDR3aa: CASSLGVDTGELFF; v_gene: TRBV7-3; j_gene: TRBJ2-2
CDR3aa: CASSRISGRNEQFF; v_gene: TRBV14; j_gene: TRBJ2-1
CDR3aa: CSVATGGWPDTQYF; v_gene: TRBV20-1; j_gene: TRBJ2-3
CDR3aa: CSAQDRGTEAFF; v_gene: TRBV20-1; j_gene: TRBJ1-1
CDR3aa: CSARDTRGPAHEQFF; v_gene: TRBV20-1; j_gene: TRBJ2-1
CDR3aa: CASSLTDRVWANTEAFF; v_gene: TRBV7-8; j_gene: TRBJ1-1
CDR3aa: CASSYDRAGNQPQHF; v_gene: TRBV6-5; j_gene: TRBJ1-5
CDR3aa: CASSPPDSEQFF; v_gene: TRBV3-1; j_gene: TRBJ2-1
CDR3aa: CASSAFGGLNTEAFF; v_gene: TRBV6-1; j_gene: TRBJ1-1
CDR3aa: CASSLPGGNTEAFF; v_gene: TRBV28; j_gene: TRBJ1-1
CDR3aa: CAISLEGQSPLHF; v_gene: TRBV10-3; j_gene: TRBJ1-6
CDR3aa: CASSYGGTGQETQYF; v_gene: TRBV6-2/TRBV6-3; j_gene: TRBJ2-5
CDR3aa: CASSVSYYGYTF; v_gene: TRBV6-1; j_gene: TRBJ1-2
CDR3aa: CASSFFTPGDDYEQYF; v_gene: TRBV27; j_gene: TRBJ2-7
CDR3aa: CASSLPTGSYSSPLHF; v_gene: TRBV28; j_gene: TRBJ1-6
CDR3aa: CASSFYQGGNEQFF; v_gene: TRBV28; j_gene: TRBJ2-1
CDR3aa: CASSQDLLVGLTDTQYF; v_gene: TRBV4-1; j_gene: TRBJ2-3
CDR3aa: CASSIHRVSPHYEQYF; v_gene: TRBV28; j_gene: TRBJ2-7
CDR3aa: CASSSSGTKNTEAFF; v_gene: TRBV5-1; j_gene: TRBJ1-1
CDR3aa: CASSYGRSTEAFF; v_gene: TRBV27; j_gene: TRBJ1-1
CDR3aa: CASSHIWREDGTDTQYF; v_gene: TRBV27; j_gene: TRBJ2-3
CDR3aa: CASSDQKLTYEQYF; v_gene: TRBV2; j_gene: TRBJ2-7
CDR3aa: CASSQGQTNTEAFF; v_gene: TRBV5-1; j_gene: TRBJ1-1
CDR3aa: CAWGRNQPQHF; v_gene: TRBV30; j_gene: TRBJ1-5
CDR3aa: CSARDVQGVGQPQHF; v_gene: TRBV20-1; j_gene: TRBJ1-5
CDR3aa: CASSPNWVQPQHF; v_gene: TRBV19; j_gene: TRBJ1-5
CDR3aa: CASSPTGSLSTEQYF; v_gene: TRBV11-3; j_gene: TRBJ2-7
CDR3aa: CASSSLGTGDYGYTF; v_gene: TRBV11-2; j_gene: TRBJ1-2
CDR3aa: CASSLWTRSSYEQYF; v_gene: TRBV28; j_gene: TRBJ2-7
CDR3aa: CSVAGSNTGELFF; v_gene: TRBV29-1; j_gene: TRBJ2-2
CDR3aa: CASSQVDELGTEAFF; v_gene: TRBV4-1; j_gene: TRBJ1-1
CDR3aa: CASISPGINEQFF; v_gene: TRBV12-3/TRBV12-4; j_gene: TRBJ2-1
CDR3aa: CANSFHDRGYEQYF; v_gene: TRBV12-3/TRBV12-4; j_gene: TRBJ2-7
CDR3aa: CASSTPGQSYEQYF; v_gene: TRBV5-1; j_gene: TRBJ2-7
CDR3aa: CASSTETGGSRGYTF; v_gene: TRBV19; j_gene: TRBJ1-2
CDR3aa: CASRLKSSTDTQYF; v_gene: TRBV6-1; j_gene: TRBJ2-3
CDR3aa: CASSYDGTGFYEQYF; v_gene: TRBV6-1; j_gene: TRBJ2-7
CDR3aa: CASSFAGLADSYEQYF; v_gene: TRBV7-3; j_gene: TRBJ2-7
CDR3aa: CSARAGNTIYF; v_gene: TRBV20-1; j_gene: TRBJ1-3
CDR3aa: CASSLWGTSTDTQYF; v_gene: TRBV28; j_gene: TRBJ2-3
CDR3aa: CASSWGAAGANVLTF; v_gene: TRBV28; j_gene: TRBJ2-6
CDR3aa: CASSFGYNEQFF; v_gene: TRBV27; j_gene: TRBJ2-1
CDR3aa: CASSPLGGGLAGGITDTQYF; v_gene: TRBV7-3; j_gene: TRBJ2-3
CDR3aa: CASSDPTSGRAEDTQYF; v_gene: TRBV25-1; j_gene: TRBJ2-3
CDR3aa: CASSFNSRTYQPQHF; v_gene: TRBV28; j_gene: TRBJ1-5
CDR3aa: CASSFGLAGESSYEQYF; v_gene: TRBV7-3; j_gene: TRBJ2-7
CDR3aa: CASSLMTVGQPQHF; v_gene: TRBV12-3/TRBV12-4; j_gene: TRBJ1-5